This TCR beta chain was recovered during a study of blood T cell repertoires in COVID-19. Study as a whole: Collection of acute and convalescent COVID-19 samples took place in the United States, Italy and Spain. Sample material is recorded as cDNA or gDNA derived from T cells, B-cell-depleted T cells, or PBMCs.

Looked up from germline, CDR1 is LGHDT and CDR2 is YNNKEL (reference sequence). This CDR3 spans 15 amino acids. The trim removed 8 bases at V and 4 bases at J, leaving 5 bases unmatched. Some clones are missing from TCRdb's copy, which holds only in-frame ones; the method was immunoSEQ multiplex PCR. The data show more than 250,000 clones, about nine tenths seen once. The receptor's source is a man aged 50 to 60 with active or convalescent COVID-19. The chain couples TRBV3-1 (or the pseudogene TRBV3-2) to TRBJ2-7; 16 bases are a match to TRBD2. Sample: peripheral blood. In DNA form, the CDR3 reads TGTGCCAGCTCCTGGGGACTAGCGGGAGGGTACGAGCAGTACTTC. Its translation is CASSWGLAGGYEQYF.